A single sample gave rise to the 5 T cell receptor beta chains below, sequenced in a study of post-analysis software for immune sequencing data. Unique molecular identifiers featured in each of the TCR beta cDNA libraries. From the PCR reads, TCRdb called clonotypes with MiXCR, one entry per CDR3 protein. The table lists about 160,000 distinct CDR3 sequences, under 40% of them singletons. The specimen comprised blood, sampled after autologous hematopoietic stem cell transplantation. The receptors stem from a girl between 5 and 17 years old with multiple sclerosis.

This clonotype turned up a few times. The V call is TRBV20-1, the J call TRBJ2-1; TRBD2 aligns across 8 bases. CDR1 and CDR2 from the germline V gene are DFQATT and SNEGSKA (reference sequence). Trimming took 6 bases from V and 0 from J; bases not matched to a gene: 10. This CDR3 has 16 amino acids. The CDR3 DNA sequence: TGCAGTGCCAAGAGTCCGCTAGCGGGCTCCTACAATGAGCAGTTCTTC. Translation gives CSAKSPLAGSYNEQFF.

This clonotype was seen more than once but under ten times. The genes are TRBV18 and TRBJ2-7; unclear D gene. The CDR3 is 14 residues long. From germline, CDR1 is KGHSH and CDR2 LQKENI. V was trimmed by 4 bases and J by 0 bases, leaving 10 bases between them. CDR3 region: CASSQAPYSYEQYF. Written as DNA, the CDR3 is TGTGCCAGCTCACAAGCGCCATACTCCTACGAGCAGTACTTC.

This clonotype was counted only a few times. This rearrangement joins TRBV13 to TRBJ1-2, with D possibly matching TRBD1 (5 bases). CDR1 PRHDT and CDR2 FYEKMQ come from the germline V gene (reference sequence). The CDR3 loop spans 13 amino acids. V lost 3 bases and J lost 6, with 11 bases in between. CDR3 sequence reads: CASSFTGRDGYTF. The CDR3 DNA sequence: TGTGCCAGCAGCTTTACAGGACGAGATGGCTACACCTTC.

V gene TRBV29-1 combines with J gene TRBJ2-7, with 10 bases aligning to TRBD1. The germline V gene has CDR1 SQVTM and CDR2 ANQGSEA. This CDR3 is 15 amino acids long. Germline trimming cut 6 bases from V and 1 base from J; bases unmatched to any gene: 9. The CDR3 loop is CSVELTGGPSYEQYF. The CDR3 DNA is TGCAGCGTAGAATTGACAGGGGGCCCATCCTACGAGCAGTACTTC.

This clonotype was seen only a few times. The CDR3: CSASFDGSWASGSDEQFF. DNA for the CDR3: TGCAGTGCTAGCTTTGACGGGAGCTGGGCTAGCGGGAGTGATGAGCAGTTCTTC. This chain uses TRBV20-1 with TRBJ2-1; 10 nucleotides align to TRBD2. Germline V lookup: CDR1 DFQATT, CDR2 SNEGSKA (reference sequence). This CDR3 is built from 18 residues. V lost 3 bases to trimming and J lost 8 bases; unmatched junction nucleotides: 19.